The present entry profiles one TCR beta chain with its context. Its specificity is not known. These data are taken from a study of cytomegalovirus exposure and HLA in healthy donors. General study findings and limits: Many donors carried some public TCRs, although rarity characterized most TCR sequences. A few CMV-associated chains were confirmed in vitro to be specific for CMV antigens.

Libraries were prepared by immunoSEQ multiplex PCR; TCRdb keeps only in-frame clonotypes and omits some of them. The table lists more than 110,000 clones, 84% of them singletons, with almost 1.5% in the top ten. After removal of 5 bases from V and 8 bases from J, the junction contained 8 bases not matched to a gene. The CDR3 is made up of 14 amino acids. The germline V gene encodes CDR1 MNHNS and CDR2 SASEGT. The receptor was isolated from a woman in her 30s in good health and CMV-seronegative. The chain is built from TRBV6-1 and TRBJ2-7, with 11 bases matching TRBD2. The specimen was PBMCs. The DNA for the CDR3 is TGTGCCAGCAGTTCTAGCGGGGGGCAGATGAAGCAGTACTTC. Its protein is CASSSSGGQMKQYF.